This T cell receptor beta chain comes out of a study of control samples from healthy donors and cancer patients. Profiled with immunoSEQ multiplex PCR; TCRdb holds only in-frame clones, not every one. The profile shows approximately 40,000 clones, around 82% of them singletons. This sequence originates from a woman in her sixties with lung cancer. Specimen: PBMCs.

CDR3 loop: CASSPMGGPQGNTIYF. CDR3 coding DNA: TGTGCCAGCTCACCGATGGGGGGACCCCAAGGAAACACCATATATTTT. The chain uses TRBV18 and TRBJ1-3, with D possibly being TRBD1 (5 bases). CDR3 length: 16 residues. V lost 3 bases and J lost 4, with 16 bases in between. Looked up from germline, CDR1 is KGHSH and CDR2 is LQKENI.